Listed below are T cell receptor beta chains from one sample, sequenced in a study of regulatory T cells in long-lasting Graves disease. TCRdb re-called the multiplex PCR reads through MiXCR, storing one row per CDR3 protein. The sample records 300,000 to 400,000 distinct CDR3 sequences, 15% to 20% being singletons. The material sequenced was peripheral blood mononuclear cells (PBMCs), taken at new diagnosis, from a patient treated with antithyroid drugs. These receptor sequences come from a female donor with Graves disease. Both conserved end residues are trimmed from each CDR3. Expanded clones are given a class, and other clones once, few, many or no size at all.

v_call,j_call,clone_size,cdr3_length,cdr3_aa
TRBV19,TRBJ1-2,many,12,ASTTGGLNYGYT
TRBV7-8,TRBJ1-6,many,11,ASSLDTDSPLH
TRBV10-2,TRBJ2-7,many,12,ATSSGQGPYEQY
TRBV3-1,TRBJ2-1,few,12,ASSQDTRGTGGF
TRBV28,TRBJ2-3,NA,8,ASGLSPQY
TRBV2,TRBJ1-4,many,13,ASSEMSATNEKLF
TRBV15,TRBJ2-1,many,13,ATSRLLDPDNEQF
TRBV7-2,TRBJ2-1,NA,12,ASSLVPGGNEQF
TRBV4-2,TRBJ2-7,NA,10,ASSQDDHEQY
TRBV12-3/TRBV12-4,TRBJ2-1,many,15,ASSFHELANSYNEQF
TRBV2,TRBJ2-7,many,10,ASSETRAEQY
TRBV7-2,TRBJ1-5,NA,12,ASSLGGSGQPQH
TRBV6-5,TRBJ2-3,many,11,ASSYRETDTQY
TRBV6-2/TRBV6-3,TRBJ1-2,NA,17,ASSYSSGSRTDDNYGYT
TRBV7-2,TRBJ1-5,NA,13,ASSLTGTDNQPQH
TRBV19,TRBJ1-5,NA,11,ASSEEGYQPQH
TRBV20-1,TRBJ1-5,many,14,SARGPGGIGNQPQH
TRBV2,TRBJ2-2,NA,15,ASRNLQGAGKTGELF
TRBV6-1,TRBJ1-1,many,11,ASTLFGGAEAF
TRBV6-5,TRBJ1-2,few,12,ASSYSQQDGGYT
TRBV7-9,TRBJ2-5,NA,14,ASSPPTSGDGETQY
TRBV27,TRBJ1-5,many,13,ASSAGDNSNQPQH
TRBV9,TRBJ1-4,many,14,ASSRGIGEDDEKLF
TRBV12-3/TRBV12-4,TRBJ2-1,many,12,ASRTSGSVNEQF
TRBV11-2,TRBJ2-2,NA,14,ASSPRLAGDTGELF
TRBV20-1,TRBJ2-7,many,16,SARQPGLAGIGAYEQY
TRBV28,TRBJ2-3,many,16,ASSSRDQQNLLGDTQY
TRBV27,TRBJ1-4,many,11,ASMVQGDEKLF
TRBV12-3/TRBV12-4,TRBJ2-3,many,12,ASSMGQSTDTQY
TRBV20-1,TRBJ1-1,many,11,SASGLGNTEAF
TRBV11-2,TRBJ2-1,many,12,ASQARLSSNEQF
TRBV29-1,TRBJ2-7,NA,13,SVGGGSGLRGEQY
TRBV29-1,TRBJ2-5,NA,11,SVEQGVAETQY
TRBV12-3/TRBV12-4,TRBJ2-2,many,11,ASSPEGAGELF
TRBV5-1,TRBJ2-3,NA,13,ASSLSGTRTDTQY
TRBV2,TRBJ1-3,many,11,ASNGQGGDTIY
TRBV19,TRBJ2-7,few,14,ASRPEAGPSSYERY
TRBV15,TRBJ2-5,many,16,ATSRGGGGPGAGETQY
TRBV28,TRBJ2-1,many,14,ASSPYRGETYNEQF
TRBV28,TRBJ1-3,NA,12,ASNPQRGVNTIY
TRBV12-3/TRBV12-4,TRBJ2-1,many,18,ASSLKPTWRPTNSYNEQF
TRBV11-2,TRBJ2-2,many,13,ASSLGTGATGELF
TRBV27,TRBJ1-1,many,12,ASSLAGRGTEAF
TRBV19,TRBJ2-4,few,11,ASSIGQGNIQY
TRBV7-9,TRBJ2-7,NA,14,ASSLVPGTGVVEHY
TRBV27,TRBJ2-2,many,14,ARGSARHLEAWELF
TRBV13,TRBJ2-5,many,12,ASSFTADQETQY
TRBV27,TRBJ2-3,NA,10,ASSLRTSGEY
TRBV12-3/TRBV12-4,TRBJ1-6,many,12,ASSAGTGVSPLH
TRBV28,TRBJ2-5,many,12,ASNRRDWQETQY
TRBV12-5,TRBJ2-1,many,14,ASGLAHSAPYNEQF
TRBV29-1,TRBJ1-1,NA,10,SVGRTNTEAF
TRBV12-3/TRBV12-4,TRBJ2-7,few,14,ASSPRTGRDRDEQY
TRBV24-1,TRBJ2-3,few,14,ATSDFRGKGTDTQY
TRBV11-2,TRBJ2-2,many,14,ASSPGLAGSIEELF
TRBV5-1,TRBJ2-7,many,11,ASGQGQAYEQY
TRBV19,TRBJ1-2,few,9,ASRQGRGYT
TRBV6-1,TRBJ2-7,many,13,ASTPTGLPDYEQY
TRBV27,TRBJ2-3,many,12,ASSFSRRSDTQY